This entry lists 12 T cell receptor beta chains sequenced from one sample in a study of vaccination and CD4 T cells after COVID-19. Treatment noted: roughly 10-day PBMC culture with coronavirus spike peptide pools or control peptides (ViraFEST assay). An Oncomine TCR Beta short-read assay was used to sequence the DNA from cultured CD4+ T cells. MiXCR, run by TCRdb on the PCR reads, gives a single entry per CDR3 protein. Of a few thousand distinct CDR3 sequences in the sample, 25% to 30% are singletons; the top ten hold around a quarter. The antigens of these receptors remain unknown. The sequencing here drew on CD4+ T cells from blood, cultured in vitro, taken after SARS-CoV-2 vaccination. These receptors all stem from a human donor who had recovered from COVID-19.

This clonotype was seen a few times. The chain has TRBV19 and TRBJ1-2; 7 nucleotides match TRBD1. Germline V gene lookup returns CDR1 LNHDA and CDR2 SQIVND (reference sequence). V shed 7 bases and J 4 bases; nucleotides not matched to a gene: 9. CDR3 length: 14 residues. CDR3 loop: CASMDQGGIYGYTF. The CDR3 DNA follows: TGTGCCAGTATGGACCAGGGGGGGATCTATGGCTACACCTTC.

The V call is TRBV24-1, the J call TRBJ2-6; no reliable D call. The V gene's germline CDR1 is KGHDR and CDR2 SFDVKD. The CDR3 runs to 15 residues. Trimming took 2 bases from V and 0 from J, leaving 4 bases between them. CDR3 sequence: CATSDWGSGANVLTF. The CDR3 region has the DNA TGTGCCACCAGTGATTGGGGCTCTGGGGCCAACGTCCTGACTTTC.

This chain joins TRBV10-3 and TRBJ1-2; a possible D gene is TRBD1 (5 bases). Germline CDR1 ENHRY, CDR2 SYGVKD. This CDR3 is built from 13 residues. Between the trimmed V and J ends, which lost 10 bases and 3 bases, there was a span of 15 bases. CDR3 protein: CATHHRLDYGYTF. In DNA, the CDR3 is TGTGCCACCCACCACAGGTTGGACTATGGCTACACCTTC.

Comments on this clonotype: A much more abundant neighbour one base away suggests this may be a read error. The chain combines TRBV7-3 with TRBJ1-6; D is undetermined. The germline V gene has CDR1 SGHTA and CDR2 FQGTGA. CDR3 length: 14 residues. The CDR3 coding sequence is TGTGCCAGCAGCCATGGGTCGGGAGTTTCACTCCTCCACTTT. This translates into CASSHGSGVSLLHF.

About this clonotype: A much larger clone differs from this one at a single base, so this may be a read error. The rearrangement joins TRBV20-1 to TRBJ1-1; no definite D call. The CDR3 runs to 14 residues. Germline CDR1 is DFQATT and CDR2 is SNEGSKA (reference sequence). The CDR3 DNA follows: TGCAGGGCCCCGGCGACCAACATGAACACTGAAGCTTTCTTT. Its protein is CRAPATNMNTEAFF.

The chain recombines TRBV4-1 with TRBJ1-1; D remains ambiguous. Germline CDR1 and CDR2: MGHRA and YSYEKL. Trimming removed 3 bases at V and 1 base at J, with 9 bases between. CDR3 size: 14 residues. As DNA, the CDR3 is TGCGCCAGCAGCCACTGGGCGGGGAACACTGAAGCTTTCTTT. Its protein is CASSHWAGNTEAFF.

Within the sample, this clonotype is medium-sized (0.01 to 0.1%). The V gene is TRBV27, the J gene TRBJ2-1; TRBD2 aligns across 9 bases. The ends lost 6 bases at V and 3 bases at J; junction bases unmatched: 3. The CDR3 is 14 amino acids. CDR1 is MNHEY, CDR2 SMNVEV, per germline (reference sequence). The CDR3 loop reads CASRAGGLYNEQFF. The CDR3 DNA reads as TGTGCCAGCAGGGCGGGGGGGCTCTACAATGAGCAGTTCTTC.

This clonotype was counted only a few times. This chain connects TRBV28 to TRBJ2-7; D remains ambiguous. V lost 6 bases and J 9 bases, leaving 27 bases between the germline ends. The CDR3 runs to 16 residues. Germline-derived CDR1 and CDR2 are MDHEN and SYDVKM. For the CDR3, the DNA is TGTGCCAGCAGCTCGGTTAAGTCTCGTCCATCCAGTAGGCAGTACTTC. Translation gives CASSSVKSRPSSRQYF. The entire variable domain, with the rest obtained from reference TRBV28 and TRBJ2-7, is as follows: DVKVTQSSRYLVKRTGEKVFLECVQDMDHENMFWYRQDPGLGLRLIYFSYDVKMKEKGDIPEGYSVSREKKERFSLILESASTNQTSMYLCASSSVKSRPSSRQYFGPGTRLTVT.

This clonotype appeared a few times. The genes are TRBV20-1 and TRBJ1-1; D unclear. This CDR3 is built from 11 residues. V was trimmed by 0 bases and J by 5 bases, leaving 4 bases between them. The germline gives CDR1 DFQATT, CDR2 SNEGSKA (reference sequence). For the CDR3, the DNA is TGCAGTGCTAGAGAATGGACTGAAGCTTTCTTT. Protein sequence: CSAREWTEAFF.

Comments on this clonotype: A much larger clone differs by one base, so this may be a read error. This chain connects TRBV20-1 to TRBJ1-6, with D perhaps matching TRBD1 (6 bases). CDR1 and CDR2 from the germline V gene are DFQATT and SNEGSKA (reference sequence). There are 14 residues in the CDR3. CDR3 sequence (DNA): TGCAGTGCTACCCCCGACAGGTCGGATTCACTCCTCCACTTT. It encodes CSATPDRSDSLLHF.

By proportion, this clonotype is medium-sized. The V and J genes are TRBV10-2 and TRBJ2-5; weak D call: TRBD1 (6 bases). CDR3 length: 13 amino acids. Trimming left V 9 bases short and J 3 bases short, with 14 bases between. Germline assignment: CDR1 WSHSY and CDR2 SAAADI. The CDR3 loop reads CASRQVGEETQYF. The CDR3 region has the DNA TGCGCCAGTAGACAGGTCGGTGAAGAGACCCAGTACTTC.

This clonotype has only a few counts. The V call is TRBV10-1, the J call TRBJ2-7, with D unclear. The CDR3 totals 14 residues. Germline CDR1 and CDR2: WNHNN and SYGVQD (reference sequence). V was shortened by 6 bases and J by 3 bases, with 15 bases between the two germline ends. The CDR3 is CASRDPGPRYEQYF. In nucleotides, the CDR3 is TGCGCCAGCAGAGATCCGGGTCCACGCTACGAGCAGTACTTC.